This T cell receptor (beta chain) was recovered during a study of blood T cells in healthy people across ages. Overall study context: Template-switching capture recovered about one barcoded beta molecule per two T cells. General study points: With age, beta diversity per million T cells declined roughly linearly, significantly by 30 to 40. Estimates based on one million T cells were treated as lower bounds.

The CDR3 has 9 residues. This clonotype has only a few counts. The antigen is unknown. Using a J-beta primer mix together with a sample-barcoded 5' primer, a second PCR was run for about 7 to 12 cycles. There were at least 3 million CDR3-containing paired-end reads obtained from each sample. TCRdb recomputed calls from the 5' RACE reads with MiXCR, one row per CDR3 protein. The sample carries hundreds of thousands of distinct CDR3 sequences, around two fifths recorded once. The chain combines TRBV21-1 with TRBJ2-3. TRBV21-1 represents a pseudogene. Specimen: blood. The sequence derives from a man aged 60 to 69 in good health. The CDR3 here is CAFGDTQYF. CDR3 coding DNA: TGTGCCTTCGGAGATACGCAGTATTTT.